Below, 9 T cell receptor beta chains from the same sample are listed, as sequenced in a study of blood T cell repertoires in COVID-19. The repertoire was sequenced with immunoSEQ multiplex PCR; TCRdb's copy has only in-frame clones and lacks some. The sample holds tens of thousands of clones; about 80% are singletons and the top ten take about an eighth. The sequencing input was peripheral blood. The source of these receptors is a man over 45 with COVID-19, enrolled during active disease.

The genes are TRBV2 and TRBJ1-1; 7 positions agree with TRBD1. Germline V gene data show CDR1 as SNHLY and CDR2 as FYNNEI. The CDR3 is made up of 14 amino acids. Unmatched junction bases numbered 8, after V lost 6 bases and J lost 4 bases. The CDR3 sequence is CASRPEQGSTEAFF. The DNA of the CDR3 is TGTGCCAGCAGGCCCGAACAGGGGAGCACTGAAGCTTTCTTT.

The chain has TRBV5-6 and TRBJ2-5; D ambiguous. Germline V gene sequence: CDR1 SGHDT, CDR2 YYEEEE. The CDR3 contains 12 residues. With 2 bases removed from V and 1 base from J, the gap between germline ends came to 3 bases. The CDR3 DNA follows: TGTGCCAGCAGCTTCCGCCAAGAGACCCAGTACTTC. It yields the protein CASSFRQETQYF.

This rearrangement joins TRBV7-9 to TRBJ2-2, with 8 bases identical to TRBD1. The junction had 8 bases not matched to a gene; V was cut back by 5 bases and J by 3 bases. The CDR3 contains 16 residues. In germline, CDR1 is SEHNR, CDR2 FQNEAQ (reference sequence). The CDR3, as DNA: TGTGCCAGCAGCCCTCCCGGACAGGGTCACACCGGGGAGCTGTTTTTT. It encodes CASSPPGQGHTGELFF.

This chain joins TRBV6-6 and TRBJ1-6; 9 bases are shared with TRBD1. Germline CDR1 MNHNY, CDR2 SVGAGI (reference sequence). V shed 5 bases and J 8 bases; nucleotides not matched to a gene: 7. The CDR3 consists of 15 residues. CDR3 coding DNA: TGTGCCAGCAGTACTGACAGGGGGACCGATTCACCCCTCCACTTT. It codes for CASSTDRGTDSPLHF.

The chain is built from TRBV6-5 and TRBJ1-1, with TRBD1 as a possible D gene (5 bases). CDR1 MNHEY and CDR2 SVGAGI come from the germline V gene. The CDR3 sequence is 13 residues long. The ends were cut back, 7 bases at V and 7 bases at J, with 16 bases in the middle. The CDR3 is CASTKTDRIEAFF. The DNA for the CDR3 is TGTGCCAGCACTAAGACAGACAGAATTGAAGCTTTCTTT.

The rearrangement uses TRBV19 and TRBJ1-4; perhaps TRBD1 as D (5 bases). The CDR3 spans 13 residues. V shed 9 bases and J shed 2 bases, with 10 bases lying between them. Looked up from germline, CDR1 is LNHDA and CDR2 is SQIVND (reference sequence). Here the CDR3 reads CASATVTNEKLFF. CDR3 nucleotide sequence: TGTGCCAGCGCGACAGTGACTAATGAAAAACTGTTTTTT.

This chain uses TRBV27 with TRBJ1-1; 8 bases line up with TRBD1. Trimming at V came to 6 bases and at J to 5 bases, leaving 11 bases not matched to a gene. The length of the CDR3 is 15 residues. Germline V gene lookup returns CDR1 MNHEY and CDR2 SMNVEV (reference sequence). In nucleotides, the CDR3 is TGTGCCAGCAGCGGTATCAGGGGGCGTAATACTGAAGCTTTCTTT. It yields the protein CASSGIRGRNTEAFF.

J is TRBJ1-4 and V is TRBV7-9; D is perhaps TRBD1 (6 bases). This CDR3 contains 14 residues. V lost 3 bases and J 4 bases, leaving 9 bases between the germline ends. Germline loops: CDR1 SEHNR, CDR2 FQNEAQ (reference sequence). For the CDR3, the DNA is TGTGCCAGCAGCTTTGGGGGCCTTAATGAAAAACTGTTTTTT. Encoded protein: CASSFGGLNEKLFF. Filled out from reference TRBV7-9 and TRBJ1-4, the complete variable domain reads DTGVSQNPRHKITKRGQNVTFRCDPISEHNRLYWYRQTLGQGPEFLTYFQNEAQLEKSRLLSDRFSAERPKGSFSTLEIQRTEQGDSAMYLCASSFGGLNEKLFFGSGTQLSVL.

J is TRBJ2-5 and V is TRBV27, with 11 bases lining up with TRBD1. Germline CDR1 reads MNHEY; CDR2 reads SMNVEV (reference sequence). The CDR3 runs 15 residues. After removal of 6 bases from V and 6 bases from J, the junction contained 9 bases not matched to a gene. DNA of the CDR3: TGTGCCAGCAGAGAGGACAGGGGGCTTGCGAAGACCCAGTACTTC. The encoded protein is CASREDRGLAKTQYF.